This T cell receptor beta chain was profiled in a study of molecular identifiers for immune sequencing clone quantification. Sorting isolated naive CD8 T cells as CD8+CD4-CCR7+CD45RA+ events. Each CDR3 protein is one row after TCRdb ran MiXCR on the PCR reads. The data show 79,000 or so distinct CDR3 sequences, about 23% seen once. The CDR3 has 13 residues. V was trimmed by 4 bases and J by 4 bases, leaving 5 bases between them. This clonotype appeared many times. Sequencing used naive CD8+ T cells from blood, with Jurkat cell RNA spiked in. As to subset: FACS-sorted CD8+CD4-CCR7+CD45RA+ naive T cells. This clonotype originated in a human donor in good health. Some libraries in this study had Jurkat cell RNA spiked in. The chain couples TRBV12-3 or TRBV12-4 to TRBJ2-6; D gene uncertain. The CDR3 reads CASSWSGANVLTF. The CDR3 DNA reads TGTGCCAGCAGTTGGTCGGGGGCCAACGTCCTGACTTTC.